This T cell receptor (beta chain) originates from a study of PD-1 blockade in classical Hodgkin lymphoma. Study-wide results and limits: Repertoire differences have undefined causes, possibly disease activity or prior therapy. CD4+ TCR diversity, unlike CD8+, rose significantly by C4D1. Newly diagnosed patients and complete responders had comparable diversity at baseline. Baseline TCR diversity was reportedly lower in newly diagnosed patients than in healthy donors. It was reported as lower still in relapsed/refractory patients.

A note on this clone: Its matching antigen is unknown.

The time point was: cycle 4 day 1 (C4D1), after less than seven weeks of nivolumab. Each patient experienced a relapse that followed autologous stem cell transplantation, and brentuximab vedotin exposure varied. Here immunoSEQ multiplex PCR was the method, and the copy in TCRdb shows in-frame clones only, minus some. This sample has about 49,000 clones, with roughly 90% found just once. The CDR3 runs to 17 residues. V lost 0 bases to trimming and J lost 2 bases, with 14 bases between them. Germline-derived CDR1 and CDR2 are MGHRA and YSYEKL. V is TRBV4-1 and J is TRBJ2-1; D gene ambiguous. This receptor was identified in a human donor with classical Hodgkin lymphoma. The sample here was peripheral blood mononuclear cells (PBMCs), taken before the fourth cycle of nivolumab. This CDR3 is CASSQDLIAETYNEQFF. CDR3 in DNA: TGCGCCAGCAGCCAAGATCTAATCGCGGAGACCTACAATGAGCAGTTCTTC.